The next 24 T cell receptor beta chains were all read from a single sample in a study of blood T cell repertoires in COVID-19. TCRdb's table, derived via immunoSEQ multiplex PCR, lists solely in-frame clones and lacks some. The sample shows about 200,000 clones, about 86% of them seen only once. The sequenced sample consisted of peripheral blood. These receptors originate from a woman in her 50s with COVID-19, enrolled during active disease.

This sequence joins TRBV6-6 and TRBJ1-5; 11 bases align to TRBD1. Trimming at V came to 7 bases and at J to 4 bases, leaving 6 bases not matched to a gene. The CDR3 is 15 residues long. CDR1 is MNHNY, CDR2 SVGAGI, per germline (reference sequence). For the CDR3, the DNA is TGTGCCAGCAACAGGGACAGGGGGTGGAATCAGCCCCAGCATTTT. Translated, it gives CASNRDRGWNQPQHF.

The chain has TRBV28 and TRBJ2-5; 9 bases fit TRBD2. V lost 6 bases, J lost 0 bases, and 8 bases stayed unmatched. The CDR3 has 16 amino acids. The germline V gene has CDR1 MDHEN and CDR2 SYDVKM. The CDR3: CASSPTSGQYQETQYF. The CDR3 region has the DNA TGTGCCAGCAGCCCTACTAGCGGGCAGTACCAAGAGACCCAGTACTTC.

As DNA, the CDR3 is TGTGCCACCAGTGATTCCACGACTGTAATGAACACCGGGGAGCTGTTTTTT. Protein sequence: CATSDSTTVMNTGELFF. V gene TRBV24-1 combines with J gene TRBJ2-2, with D uncertain. In germline, CDR1 is KGHDR, CDR2 SFDVKD. The CDR3 spans 17 residues. Trimming took 2 bases from V and 1 from J, leaving 13 bases between them.

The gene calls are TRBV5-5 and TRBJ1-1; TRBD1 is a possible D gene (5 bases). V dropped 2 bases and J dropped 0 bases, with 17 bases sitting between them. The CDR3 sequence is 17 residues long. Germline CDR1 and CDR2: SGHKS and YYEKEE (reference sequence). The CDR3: CASSFGYTGGLNTEAFF. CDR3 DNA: TGTGCCAGCAGCTTCGGCTACACCGGGGGTTTGAACACTGAAGCTTTCTTT.

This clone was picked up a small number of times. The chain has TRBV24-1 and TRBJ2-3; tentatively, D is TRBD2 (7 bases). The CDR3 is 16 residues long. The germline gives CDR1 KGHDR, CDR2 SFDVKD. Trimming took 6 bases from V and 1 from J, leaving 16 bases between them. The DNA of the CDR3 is TGTGCCACCAGTAACGGCGGGGGCCTTCGCACAGATACGCAGTATTTT. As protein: CATSNGGGLRTDTQYF.

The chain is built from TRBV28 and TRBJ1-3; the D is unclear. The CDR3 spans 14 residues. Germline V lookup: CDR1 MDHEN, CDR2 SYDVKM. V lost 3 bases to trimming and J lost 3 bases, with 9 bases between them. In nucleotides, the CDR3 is TGTGCCAGCAGTTTCGGGAGGAGTGGAAACACCATATATTTT. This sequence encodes CASSFGRSGNTIYF.

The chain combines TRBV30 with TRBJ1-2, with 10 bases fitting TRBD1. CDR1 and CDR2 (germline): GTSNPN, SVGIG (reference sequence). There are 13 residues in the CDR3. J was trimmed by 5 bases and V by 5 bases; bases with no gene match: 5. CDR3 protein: CAWGQGVHYGYTF. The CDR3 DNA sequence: TGTGCCTGGGGACAGGGGGTACATTATGGCTACACCTTC.

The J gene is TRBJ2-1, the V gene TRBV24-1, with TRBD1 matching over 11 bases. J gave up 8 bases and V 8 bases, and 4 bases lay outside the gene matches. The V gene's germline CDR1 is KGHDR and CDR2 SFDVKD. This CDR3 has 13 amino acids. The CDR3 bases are TGTGCCACCAAGGGACAGGGGGTCGATGAGCAGTTCTTC. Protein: CATKGQGVDEQFF.

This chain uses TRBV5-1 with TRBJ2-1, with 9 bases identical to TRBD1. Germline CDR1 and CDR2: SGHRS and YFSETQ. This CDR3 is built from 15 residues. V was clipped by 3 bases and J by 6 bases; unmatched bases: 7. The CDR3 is CASSSTGTGPNEQFF. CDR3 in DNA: TGCGCCAGCAGCTCCACCGGGACAGGGCCCAATGAGCAGTTCTTC.

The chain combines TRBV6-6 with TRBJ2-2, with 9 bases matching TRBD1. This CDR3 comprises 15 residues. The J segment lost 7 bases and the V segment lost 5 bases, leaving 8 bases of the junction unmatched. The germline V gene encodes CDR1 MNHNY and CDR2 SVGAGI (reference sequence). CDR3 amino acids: CASSVPDRGIGELFF. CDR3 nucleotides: TGTGCCAGCAGTGTCCCGGACAGGGGAATCGGGGAGCTGTTTTTT.

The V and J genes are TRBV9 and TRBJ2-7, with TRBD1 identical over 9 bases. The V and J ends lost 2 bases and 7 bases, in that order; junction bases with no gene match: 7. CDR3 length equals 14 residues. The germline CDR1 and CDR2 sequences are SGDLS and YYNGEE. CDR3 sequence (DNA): TGTGCCAGCAGCGTTCGGGACAGGGTAGAAGAGCAGTACTTC. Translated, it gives CASSVRDRVEEQYF.

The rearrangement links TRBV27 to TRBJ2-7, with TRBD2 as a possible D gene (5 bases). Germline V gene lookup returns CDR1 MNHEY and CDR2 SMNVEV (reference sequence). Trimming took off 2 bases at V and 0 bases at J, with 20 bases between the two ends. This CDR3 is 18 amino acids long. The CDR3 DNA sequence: TGTGCCAGCAGTTTAGGCGGCTCAGGACTGCCAATCTCCTACGAGCAGTACTTC. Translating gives CASSLGGSGLPISYEQYF.

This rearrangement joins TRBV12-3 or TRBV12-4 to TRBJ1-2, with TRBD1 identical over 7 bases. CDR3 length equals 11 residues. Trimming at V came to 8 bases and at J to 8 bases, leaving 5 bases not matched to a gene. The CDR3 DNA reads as TGTGCCAGCTCCAGGGGGGAAGGCTACACCTTC. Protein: CASSRGEGYTF.

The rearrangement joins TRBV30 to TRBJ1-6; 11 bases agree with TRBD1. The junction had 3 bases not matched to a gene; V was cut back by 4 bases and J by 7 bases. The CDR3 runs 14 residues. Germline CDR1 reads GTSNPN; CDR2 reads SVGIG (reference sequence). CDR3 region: CAWTGQGANSPLHF. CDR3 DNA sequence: TGTGCCTGGACCGGACAGGGGGCAAATTCACCCCTCCACTTT. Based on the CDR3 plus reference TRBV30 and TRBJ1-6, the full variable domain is SQTIHQWPATLVQPVGSPLSLECTVEGTSNPNLYWYRQAAGRGLQLLFYSVGIGQISSEVPQNLSASRPQDRQFILSSKKLLLSDSGFYLCAWTGQGANSPLHFGNGTRLTVT.

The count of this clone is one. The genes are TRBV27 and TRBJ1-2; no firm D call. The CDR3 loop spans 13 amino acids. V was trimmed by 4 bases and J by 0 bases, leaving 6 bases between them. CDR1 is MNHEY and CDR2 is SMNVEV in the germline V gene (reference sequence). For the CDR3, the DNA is TGTGCCAGCAGTTCAGGAACTAACTATGGCTACACCTTC. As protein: CASSSGTNYGYTF.

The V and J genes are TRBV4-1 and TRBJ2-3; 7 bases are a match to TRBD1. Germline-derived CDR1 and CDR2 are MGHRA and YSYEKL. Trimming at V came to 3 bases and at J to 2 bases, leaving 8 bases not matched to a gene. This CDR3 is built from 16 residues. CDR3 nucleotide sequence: TGCGCCAGCAGCCATCCCTCACAGGGGAACACAGATACGCAGTATTTT. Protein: CASSHPSQGNTDTQYF.

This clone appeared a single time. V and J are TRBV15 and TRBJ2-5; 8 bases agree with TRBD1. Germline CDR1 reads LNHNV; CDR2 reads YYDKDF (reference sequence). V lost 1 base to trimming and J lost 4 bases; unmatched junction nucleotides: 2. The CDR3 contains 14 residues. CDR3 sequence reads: CATSRAGGGETQYF. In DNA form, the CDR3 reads TGTGCCACCAGCAGAGCAGGGGGCGGAGAGACCCAGTACTTC.

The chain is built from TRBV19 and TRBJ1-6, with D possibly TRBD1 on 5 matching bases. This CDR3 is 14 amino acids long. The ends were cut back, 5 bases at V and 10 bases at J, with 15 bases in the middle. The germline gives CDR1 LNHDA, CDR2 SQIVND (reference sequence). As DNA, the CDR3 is TGTGCCAGTAGTCTTGGGACTCCGGGGTCACCCCTCCACTTT. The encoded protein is CASSLGTPGSPLHF.

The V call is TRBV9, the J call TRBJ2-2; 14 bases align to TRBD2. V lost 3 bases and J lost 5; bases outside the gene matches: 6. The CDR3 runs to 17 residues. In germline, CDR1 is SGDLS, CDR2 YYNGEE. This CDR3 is CASSAGLAGGRTGELFF. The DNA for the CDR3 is TGTGCCAGCAGCGCCGGACTAGCGGGGGGTCGAACCGGGGAGCTGTTTTTT.

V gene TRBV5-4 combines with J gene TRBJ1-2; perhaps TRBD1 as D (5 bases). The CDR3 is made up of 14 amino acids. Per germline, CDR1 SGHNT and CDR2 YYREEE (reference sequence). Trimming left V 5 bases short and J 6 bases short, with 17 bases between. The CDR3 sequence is CASREFQGKNGYTF. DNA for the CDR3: TGTGCCAGCAGAGAGTTCCAGGGTAAGAATGGCTACACCTTC.

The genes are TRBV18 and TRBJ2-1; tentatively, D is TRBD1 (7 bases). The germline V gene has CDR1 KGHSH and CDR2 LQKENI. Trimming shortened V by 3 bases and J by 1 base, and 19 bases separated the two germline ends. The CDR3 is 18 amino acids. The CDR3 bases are TGTGCCAGCTCACCGAGGACAGGAGGGTCAGGATCCTACAATGAGCAGTTCTTC. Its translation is CASSPRTGGSGSYNEQFF. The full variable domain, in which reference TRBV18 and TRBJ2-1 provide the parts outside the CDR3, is NAGVMQNPRHLVRRRGQEARLRCSPMKGHSHVYWYRQLPEEGLKFMVYLQKENIIDESGMPKERFSAEFPKEGPSILRIQQVVRGDSAAYFCASSPRTGGSGSYNEQFFGPGTRLTVL.

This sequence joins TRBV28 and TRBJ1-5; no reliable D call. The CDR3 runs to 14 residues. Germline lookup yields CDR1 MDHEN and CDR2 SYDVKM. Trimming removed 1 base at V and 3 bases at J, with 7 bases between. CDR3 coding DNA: TGTGCCAGCAGTTTATCCGAGCCCAATCAGCCCCAGCATTTT. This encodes CASSLSEPNQPQHF. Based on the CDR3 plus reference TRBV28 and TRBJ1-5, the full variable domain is DVKVTQSSRYLVKRTGEKVFLECVQDMDHENMFWYRQDPGLGLRLIYFSYDVKMKEKGDIPEGYSVSREKKERFSLILESASTNQTSMYLCASSLSEPNQPQHFGDGTRLSIL.

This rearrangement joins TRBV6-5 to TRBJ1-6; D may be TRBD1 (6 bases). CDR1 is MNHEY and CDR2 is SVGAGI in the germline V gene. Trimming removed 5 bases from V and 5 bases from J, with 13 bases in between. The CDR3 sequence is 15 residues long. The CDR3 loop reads CASSLWTEDNSPLHF. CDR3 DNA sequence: TGTGCCAGCAGTCTCTGGACAGAAGATAATTCACCCCTCCACTTT.

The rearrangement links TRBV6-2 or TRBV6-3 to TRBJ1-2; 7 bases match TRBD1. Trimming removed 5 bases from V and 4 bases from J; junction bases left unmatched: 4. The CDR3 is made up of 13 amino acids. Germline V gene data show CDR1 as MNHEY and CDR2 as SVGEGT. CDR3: CASSEGQRYGYTF. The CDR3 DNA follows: TGTGCCAGCAGTGAGGGACAGCGCTATGGCTACACCTTC.